This T cell receptor beta chain was retrieved from a study of blood T cell repertoires in COVID-19 (dated by TCRdb to the early 2020s). Regarding the research as a whole: The collaborator samples originated in the United States, Italy and Spain and spanned the acute and convalescent phases of COVID-19. Deeply sampled blood TCRbeta repertoires from subjects exposed to, actively infected with, or recovered from COVID-19 were included in the dataset. Samples were obtained from the ongoing ImmuneRACE study (first 160 participants) and from over a thousand subjects provided by 6 global collaborators. The prospective study material was composed of cDNA or gDNA derived from T cells, B-cell-depleted T cells, or PBMCs. The sample metadata nearly always contained a de-identified subject ID, COVID-19 status, age in years and sex. A freely available public database, intended as a resource for researchers studying the immune response to SARS-CoV-2, is where the repertoires were released. Where available, HLA class I and class II types were obtained from metadata supplied by the sample provider rather than from assay-based typing.

What the authors observed across the whole study: The quantity of clinical and demographic metadata differed by source and by participant and was supplied without curation.

At one collaborating source in Seattle, patients were enrolled during active infection and were followed longitudinally through the course of disease. The collaborating institutions used their own protocols to collect whole blood in K2EDTA tubes. Collaborator samples were shipped for TCRbeta analysis as frozen whole blood, isolated PBMCs, or DNA extracted from either sample type. TCRbeta CDR3 regions were amplified from genomic DNA by means of the immunoSEQ Assay, a bias-controlled multiplex PCR. On the study's bioinformatics: The number of nucleated cells in each sample was estimated from the amplification of reference gene primers within the assay. Sequence reads were collapsed and filtered to measure the absolute abundance of every unique TCRbeta CDR3 rearrangement. For each sample, productive Simpson clonality was calculated by taking the square root of Simpson's diversity index across productive rearrangements. Entries here come from immuneACCESS through TCRdb and include only in-frame sequences with V and J called. Some clones fail to appear in such tables; in the studies checked, an unresolved V gene covers under half of the shortfall, and the cause of the remainder is unknown. V, J and clone size derive from that table, while D and trimming were established from the DNA sequence. The sample yields some 200,000 clones; 70% to 90% were counted once. The ten largest account for about 2.5% of the sample.

Turning to this clone: The target of this receptor is not known. Qualities for individual bases were not recorded, and no much larger clone is one base off.

The sequencing input was peripheral blood. The receptor was isolated from a woman aged 70-85 years with COVID-19, enrolled during active disease.

The nucleotides read TGTGCCAGCAGCACAATCACCGGGGAGCTGTTTTTT. It translates to CASSTITGELFF. This receptor chain uses TRBV11-3 and TRBJ2-2, with the D gene uncertain. The CDR3 contains 12 residues, cysteine and phenylalanine counted. Only CDR3 DNA remains: 36 bases, in frame from the first base. The junction carries 5 bases between V and J, which are trimmed by 5 bases and 4 bases respectively. The germline V gene sets CDR1 to SGHNT and CDR2 to YENEEA.